There are a few counts of the clone carrying this TCR beta chain. The CDR3 is 10 amino acids. Germline CDR1 SEHNR, CDR2 FQNEAQ (reference sequence). V lost 5 bases, J lost 8 bases, and 3 bases lay in between. The data derive from a study of identical twins. One entry per CDR3 protein results from TCRdb running MiXCR on the 5' RACE reads. The sample yields roughly 200,000 distinct CDR3 sequences, more than 6.5% seen once. These data were also reused for a study on yellow fever vaccine responses in identical twins.

This clonotype was obtained from a woman under 30 in good health. The chain joins TRBV7-9 to TRBJ2-2, with no clear D. The sample consisted of memory (CD45RO+) T cells sorted from blood. The CDR3 loop is CASSGGELFF. In DNA, the CDR3 is TGTGCCAGCAGCGGGGGGGAGCTGTTTTTT.